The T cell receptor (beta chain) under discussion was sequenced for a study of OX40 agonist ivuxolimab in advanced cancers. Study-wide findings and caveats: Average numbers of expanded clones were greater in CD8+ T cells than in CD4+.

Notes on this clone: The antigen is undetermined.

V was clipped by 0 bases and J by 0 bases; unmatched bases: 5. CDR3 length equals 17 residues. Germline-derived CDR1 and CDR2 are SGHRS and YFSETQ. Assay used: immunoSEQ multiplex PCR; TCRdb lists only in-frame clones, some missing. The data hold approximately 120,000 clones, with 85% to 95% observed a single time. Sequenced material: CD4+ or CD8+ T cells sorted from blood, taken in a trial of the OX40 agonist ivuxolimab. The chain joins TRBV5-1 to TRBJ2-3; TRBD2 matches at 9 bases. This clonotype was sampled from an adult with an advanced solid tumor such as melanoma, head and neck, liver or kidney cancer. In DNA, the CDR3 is TGCGCCAGCAGCTTGGCCGGACTAGCGCAGAGCACAGATACGCAGTATTTT. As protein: CASSLAGLAQSTDTQYF.